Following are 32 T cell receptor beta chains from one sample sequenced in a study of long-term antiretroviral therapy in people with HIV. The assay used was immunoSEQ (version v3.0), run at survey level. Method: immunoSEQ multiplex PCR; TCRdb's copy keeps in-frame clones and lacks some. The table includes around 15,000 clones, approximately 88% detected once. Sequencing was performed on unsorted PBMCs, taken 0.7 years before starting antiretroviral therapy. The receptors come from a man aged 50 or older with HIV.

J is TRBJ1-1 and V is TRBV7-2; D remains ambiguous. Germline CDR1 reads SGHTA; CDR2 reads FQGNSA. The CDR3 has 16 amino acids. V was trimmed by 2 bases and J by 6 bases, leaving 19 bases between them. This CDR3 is CASSLLGVDISSEAFF. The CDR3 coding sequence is TGTGCCAGCAGCTTACTAGGCGTAGATATTAGCTCTGAAGCTTTCTTT.

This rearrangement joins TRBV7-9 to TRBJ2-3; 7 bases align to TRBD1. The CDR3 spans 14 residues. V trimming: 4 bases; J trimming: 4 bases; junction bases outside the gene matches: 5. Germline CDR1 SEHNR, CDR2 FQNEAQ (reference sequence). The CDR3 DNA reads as TGTGCCAGCAGCTCCCCCGACAGGGCAGATACGCAGTATTTT. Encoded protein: CASSSPDRADTQYF.

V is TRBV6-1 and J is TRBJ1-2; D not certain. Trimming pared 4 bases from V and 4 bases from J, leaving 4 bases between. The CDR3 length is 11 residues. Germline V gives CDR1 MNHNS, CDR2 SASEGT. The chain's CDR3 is CASSVLYGYTF. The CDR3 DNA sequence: TGTGCCAGCAGTGTGCTCTATGGCTACACCTTC.

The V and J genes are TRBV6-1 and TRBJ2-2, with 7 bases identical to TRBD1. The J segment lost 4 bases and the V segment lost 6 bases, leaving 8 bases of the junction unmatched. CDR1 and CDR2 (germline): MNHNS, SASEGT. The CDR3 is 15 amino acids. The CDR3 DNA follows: TGTGCCAGCAGCCACAGGGGATTGGTCACCGGGGAGCTGTTTTTT. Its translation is CASSHRGLVTGELFF.

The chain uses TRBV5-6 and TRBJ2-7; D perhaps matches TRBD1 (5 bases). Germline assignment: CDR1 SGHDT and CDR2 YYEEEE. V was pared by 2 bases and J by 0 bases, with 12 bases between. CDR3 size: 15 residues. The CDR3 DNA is TGTGCCAGCAGCTTTAGGCAGGGTCCCTCCTACGAGCAGTACTTC. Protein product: CASSFRQGPSYEQYF.

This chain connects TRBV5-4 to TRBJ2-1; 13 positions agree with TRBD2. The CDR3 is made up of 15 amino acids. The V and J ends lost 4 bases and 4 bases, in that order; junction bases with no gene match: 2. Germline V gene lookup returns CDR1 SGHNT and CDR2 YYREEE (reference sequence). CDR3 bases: TGTGCCAGCAGCCCGACTAGCGGGAGGTACAATGAGCAGTTCTTC. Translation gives CASSPTSGRYNEQFF.

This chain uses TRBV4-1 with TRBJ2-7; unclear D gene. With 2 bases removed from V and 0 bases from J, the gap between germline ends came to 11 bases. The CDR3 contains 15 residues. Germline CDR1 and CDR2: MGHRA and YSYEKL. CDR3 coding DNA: TGCGCCAGCAGCCAATTCGGGCTCGGCTCCTACGAGCAGTACTTC. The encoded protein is CASSQFGLGSYEQYF.

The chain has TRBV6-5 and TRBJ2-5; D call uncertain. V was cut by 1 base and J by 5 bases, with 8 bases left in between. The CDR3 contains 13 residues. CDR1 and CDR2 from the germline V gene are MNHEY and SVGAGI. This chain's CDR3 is CASSYLERETQYF. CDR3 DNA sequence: TGTGCCAGCAGTTACTTGGAGAGGGAGACCCAGTACTTC.

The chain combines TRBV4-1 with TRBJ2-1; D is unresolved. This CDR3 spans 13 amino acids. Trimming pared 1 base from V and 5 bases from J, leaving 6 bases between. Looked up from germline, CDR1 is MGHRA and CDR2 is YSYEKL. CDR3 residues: CASSQGLNNEQFF. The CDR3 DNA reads TGCGCCAGCAGCCAAGGTCTTAACAATGAGCAGTTCTTC.

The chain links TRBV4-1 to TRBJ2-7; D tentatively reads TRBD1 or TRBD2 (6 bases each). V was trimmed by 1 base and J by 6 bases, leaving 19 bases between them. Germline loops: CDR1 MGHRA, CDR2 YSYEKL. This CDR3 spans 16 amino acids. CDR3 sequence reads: CASSQGVSGEAGEQYF. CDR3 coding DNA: TGCGCCAGCAGCCAAGGGGTGTCAGGGGAAGCGGGCGAGCAGTACTTC.

The CDR3 sequence is CASSREMNTEAFF. The CDR3 DNA follows: TGTGCCAGCAGCCGTGAGATGAACACTGAAGCTTTCTTT. This rearrangement joins TRBV7-2 to TRBJ1-1; D is ambiguous. There are 13 residues in the CDR3. V was shortened by 5 bases and J by 0 bases, with 7 bases between the two germline ends. Germline assignment: CDR1 SGHTA and CDR2 FQGNSA.

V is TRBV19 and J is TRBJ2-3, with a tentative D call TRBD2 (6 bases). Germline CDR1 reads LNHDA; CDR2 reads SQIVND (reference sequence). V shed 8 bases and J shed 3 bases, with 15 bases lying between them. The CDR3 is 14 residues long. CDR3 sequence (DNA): TGTGCCAGTGAACCCGGGGACTTTACAGATACGCAGTATTTT. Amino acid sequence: CASEPGDFTDTQYF.

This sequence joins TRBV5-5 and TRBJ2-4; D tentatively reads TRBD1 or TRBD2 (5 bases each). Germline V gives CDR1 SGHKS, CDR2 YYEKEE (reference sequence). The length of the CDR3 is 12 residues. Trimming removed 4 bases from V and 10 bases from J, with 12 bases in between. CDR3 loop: CASSPRGGIQYF. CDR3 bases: TGTGCCAGCAGCCCTCGTGGGGGTATTCAGTACTTC.

This CDR3 reads CASSVQLYSYEQYF. The CDR3 nucleotides are TGTGCCAGCAGTGTACAGCTATACTCCTACGAGCAGTACTTC. The genes are TRBV2 and TRBJ2-7, with D unclear. Germline V gives CDR1 SNHLY, CDR2 FYNNEI. V lost 4 bases and J lost 0, with 10 bases in between. The CDR3 runs 14 residues.

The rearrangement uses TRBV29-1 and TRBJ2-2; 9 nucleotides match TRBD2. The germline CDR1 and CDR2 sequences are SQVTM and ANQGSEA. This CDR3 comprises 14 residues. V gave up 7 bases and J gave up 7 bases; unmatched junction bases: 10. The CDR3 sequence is CSAVVAGEIGELFF. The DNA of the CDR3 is TGCAGCGCCGTGGTAGCGGGAGAGATCGGGGAGCTGTTTTTT.

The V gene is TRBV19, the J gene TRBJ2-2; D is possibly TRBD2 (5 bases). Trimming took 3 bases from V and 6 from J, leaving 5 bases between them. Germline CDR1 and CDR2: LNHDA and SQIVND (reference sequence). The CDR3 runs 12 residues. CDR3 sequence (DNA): TGTGCCAGTAGTATGAGGGCCGGGGAGCTGTTTTTT. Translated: CASSMRAGELFF.

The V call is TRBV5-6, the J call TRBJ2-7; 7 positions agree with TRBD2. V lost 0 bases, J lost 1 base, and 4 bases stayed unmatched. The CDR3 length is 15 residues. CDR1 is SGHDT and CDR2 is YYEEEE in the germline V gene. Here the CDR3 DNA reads TGTGCCAGCAGCTTGGTTGGGGACTATTCCTACGAGCAGTACTTC. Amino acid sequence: CASSLVGDYSYEQYF. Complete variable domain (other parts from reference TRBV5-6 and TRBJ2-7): DAGVTQSPTHLIKTRGQQVTLRCSPKSGHDTVSWYQQALGQGPQFIFQYYEEEERQRGNFPDRFSGHQFPNYSSELNVNALLLGDSALYLCASSLVGDYSYEQYFGPGTRLTVT.

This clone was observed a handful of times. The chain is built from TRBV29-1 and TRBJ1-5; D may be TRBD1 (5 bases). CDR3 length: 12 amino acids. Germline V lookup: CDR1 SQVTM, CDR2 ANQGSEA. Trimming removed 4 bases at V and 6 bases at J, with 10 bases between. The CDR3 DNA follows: TGCAGCGTTGGCTGGAGGGGTCAGCCCCAGCATTTT. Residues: CSVGWRGQPQHF.

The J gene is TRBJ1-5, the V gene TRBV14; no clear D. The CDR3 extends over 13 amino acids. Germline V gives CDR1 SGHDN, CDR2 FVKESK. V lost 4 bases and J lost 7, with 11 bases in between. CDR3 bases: TGTGCCAGCAGCCGTGGGTGGGGACAGCCCCAGCATTTT. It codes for CASSRGWGQPQHF.

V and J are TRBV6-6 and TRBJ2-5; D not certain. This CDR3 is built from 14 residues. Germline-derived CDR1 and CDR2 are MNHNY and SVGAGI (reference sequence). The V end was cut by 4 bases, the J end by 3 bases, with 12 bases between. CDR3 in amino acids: CASSSPQPKETQYF. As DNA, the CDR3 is TGTGCCAGCAGTTCCCCGCAGCCTAAAGAGACCCAGTACTTC.

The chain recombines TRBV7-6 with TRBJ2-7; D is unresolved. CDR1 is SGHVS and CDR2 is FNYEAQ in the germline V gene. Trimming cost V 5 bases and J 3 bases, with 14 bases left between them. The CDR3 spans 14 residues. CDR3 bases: TGTGCCAGCAGCACGGCCGCCAGCGACTACGAGCAGTACTTC. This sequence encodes CASSTAASDYEQYF.

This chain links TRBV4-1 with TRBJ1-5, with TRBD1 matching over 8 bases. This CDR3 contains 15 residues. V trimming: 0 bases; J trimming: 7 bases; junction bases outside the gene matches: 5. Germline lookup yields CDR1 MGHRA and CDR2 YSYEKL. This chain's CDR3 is CASSQDGTGGQPQHF. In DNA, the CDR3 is TGCGCCAGCAGCCAAGATGGAACAGGGGGGCAGCCCCAGCATTTT.

The CDR3 region is CASSPEGARETQYF. CDR3 coding DNA: TGTGCCAGCTCACCTGAGGGGGCCAGGGAGACCCAGTACTTC. J is TRBJ2-5 and V is TRBV18, with 7 bases matching TRBD1. The ends lost 3 bases at V and 5 bases at J; junction bases unmatched: 6. Germline assignment: CDR1 KGHSH and CDR2 LQKENI. CDR3 length: 14 amino acids.

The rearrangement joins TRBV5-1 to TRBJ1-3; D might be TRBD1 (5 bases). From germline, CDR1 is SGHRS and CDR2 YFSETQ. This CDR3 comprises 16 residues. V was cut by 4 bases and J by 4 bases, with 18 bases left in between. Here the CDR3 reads CASSPGATVTGNTIYF. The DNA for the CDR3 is TGCGCCAGCAGCCCTGGGGCCACAGTGACGGGAAACACCATATATTTT.

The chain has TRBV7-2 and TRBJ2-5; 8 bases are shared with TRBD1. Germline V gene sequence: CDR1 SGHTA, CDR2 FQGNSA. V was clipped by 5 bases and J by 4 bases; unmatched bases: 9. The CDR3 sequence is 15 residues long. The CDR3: CASSDDRGASETQYF. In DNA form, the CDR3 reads TGTGCCAGCAGCGACGACAGGGGAGCTTCAGAGACCCAGTACTTC.

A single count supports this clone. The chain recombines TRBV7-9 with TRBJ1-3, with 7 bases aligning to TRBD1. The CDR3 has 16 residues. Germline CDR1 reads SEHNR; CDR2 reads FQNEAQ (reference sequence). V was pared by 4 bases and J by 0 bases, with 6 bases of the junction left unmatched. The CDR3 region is CASSSEGQYSGNTIYF. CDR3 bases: TGTGCCAGCAGCTCTGAGGGACAGTACTCTGGAAACACCATATATTTT. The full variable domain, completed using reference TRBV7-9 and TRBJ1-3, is DTGVSQNPRHKITKRGQNVTFRCDPISEHNRLYWYRQTLGQGPEFLTYFQNEAQLEKSRLLSDRFSAERPKGSFSTLEIQRTEQGDSAMYLCASSSEGQYSGNTIYFGEGSWLTVV.

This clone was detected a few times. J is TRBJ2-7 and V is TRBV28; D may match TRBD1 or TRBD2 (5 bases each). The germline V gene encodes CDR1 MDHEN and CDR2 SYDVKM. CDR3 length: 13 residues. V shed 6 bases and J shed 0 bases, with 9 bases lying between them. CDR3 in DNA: TGTGCCAGCAGGGGAGACAGCTCCTACGAGCAGTACTTC. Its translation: CASRGDSSYEQYF.

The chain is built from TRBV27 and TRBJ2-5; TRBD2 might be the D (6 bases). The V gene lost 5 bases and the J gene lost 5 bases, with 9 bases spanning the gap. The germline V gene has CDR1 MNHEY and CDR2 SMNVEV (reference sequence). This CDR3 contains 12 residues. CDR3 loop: CASSTRGETQYF. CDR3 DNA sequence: TGTGCCAGCAGTACCCGGGGGGAGACCCAGTACTTC.

The CDR3 sequence is CASSHPLAENTDTQYF. Written as DNA, the CDR3 is TGTGCCAGCAGCCACCCACTAGCGGAGAACACAGATACGCAGTATTTT. The gene calls are TRBV7-8 and TRBJ2-3; 8 nucleotides line up with TRBD2. This CDR3 comprises 16 residues. Losses at the gene ends were 5 bases for V and 2 bases for J; bases not matched to a gene: 9. CDR1 and CDR2 from the germline V gene are SGHVS and FQNEAQ.

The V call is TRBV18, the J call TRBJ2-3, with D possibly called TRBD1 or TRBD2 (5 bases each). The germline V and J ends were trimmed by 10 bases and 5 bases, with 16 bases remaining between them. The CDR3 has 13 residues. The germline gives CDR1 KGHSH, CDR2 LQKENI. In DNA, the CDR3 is TGTGCCACCCGGGAAGGGGTCGAAGATACGCAGTATTTT. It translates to CATREGVEDTQYF.

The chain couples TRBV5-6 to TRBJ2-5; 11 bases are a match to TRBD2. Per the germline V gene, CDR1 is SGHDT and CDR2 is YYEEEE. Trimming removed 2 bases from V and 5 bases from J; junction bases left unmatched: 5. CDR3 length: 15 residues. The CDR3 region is CASSFPLAGGETQYF. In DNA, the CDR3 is TGTGCCAGCAGCTTCCCCTTAGCGGGAGGGGAGACCCAGTACTTC.

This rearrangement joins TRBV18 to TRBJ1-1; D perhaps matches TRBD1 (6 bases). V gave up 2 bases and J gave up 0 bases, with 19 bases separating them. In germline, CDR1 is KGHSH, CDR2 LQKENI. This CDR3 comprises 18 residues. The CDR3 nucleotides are TGTGCCAGCTCACCAGCAACAGGGTGGCCCCTTATGAACACTGAAGCTTTCTTT. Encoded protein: CASSPATGWPLMNTEAFF.